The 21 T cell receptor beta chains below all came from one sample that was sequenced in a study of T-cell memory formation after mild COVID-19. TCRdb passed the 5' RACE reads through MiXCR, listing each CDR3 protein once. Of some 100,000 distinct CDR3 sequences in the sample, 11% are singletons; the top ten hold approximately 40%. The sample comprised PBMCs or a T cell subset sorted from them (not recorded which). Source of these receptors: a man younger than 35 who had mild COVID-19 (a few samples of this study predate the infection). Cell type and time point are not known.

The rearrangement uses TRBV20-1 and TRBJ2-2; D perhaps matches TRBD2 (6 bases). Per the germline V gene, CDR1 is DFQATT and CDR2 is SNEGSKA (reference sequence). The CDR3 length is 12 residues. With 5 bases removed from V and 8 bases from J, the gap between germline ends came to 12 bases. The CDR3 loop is CSAHTGGGELFF. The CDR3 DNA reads TGCAGTGCTCATACCGGGGGAGGGGAGCTGTTTTTT.

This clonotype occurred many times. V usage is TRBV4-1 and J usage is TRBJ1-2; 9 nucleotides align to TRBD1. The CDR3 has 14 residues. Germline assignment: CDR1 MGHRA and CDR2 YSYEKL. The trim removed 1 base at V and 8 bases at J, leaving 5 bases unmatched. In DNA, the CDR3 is TGCGCCAGCAGCCAAGCTCCGACAGGGGGAGGCTACACCTTC. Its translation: CASSQAPTGGGYTF.

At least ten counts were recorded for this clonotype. CDR3 bases: TGTGCCAGCAGTTACGGGGACAGAAGCACAGATACGCAGTATTTT. The encoded protein is CASSYGDRSTDTQYF. This chain links TRBV6-5 with TRBJ2-3; TRBD1 matches at 7 bases. The CDR3 sequence is 15 residues long. V gave up 2 bases and J gave up 0 bases; unmatched junction bases: 2. The germline CDR1 and CDR2 sequences are MNHEY and SVGAGI.

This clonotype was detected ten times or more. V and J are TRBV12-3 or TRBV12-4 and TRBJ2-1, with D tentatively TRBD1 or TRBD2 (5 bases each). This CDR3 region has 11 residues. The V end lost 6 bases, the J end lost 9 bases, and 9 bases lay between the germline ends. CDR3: CASRPGSEQFF. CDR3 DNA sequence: TGTGCCAGCAGACCAGGGAGTGAGCAGTTCTTC.

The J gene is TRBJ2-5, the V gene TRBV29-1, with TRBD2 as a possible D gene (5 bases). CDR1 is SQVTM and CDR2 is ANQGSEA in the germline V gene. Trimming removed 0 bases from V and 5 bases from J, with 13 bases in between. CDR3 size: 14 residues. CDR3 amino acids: CSVEDLSSVETQYF. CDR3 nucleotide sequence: TGCAGCGTTGAAGATCTGAGTAGCGTGGAGACCCAGTACTTC.

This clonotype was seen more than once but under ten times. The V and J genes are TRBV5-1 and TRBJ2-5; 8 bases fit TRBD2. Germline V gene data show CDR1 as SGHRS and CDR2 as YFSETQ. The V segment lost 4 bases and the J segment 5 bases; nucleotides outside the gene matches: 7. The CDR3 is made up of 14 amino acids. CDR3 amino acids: CASSPEGLGETQYF. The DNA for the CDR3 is TGCGCCAGCAGCCCGGAGGGACTAGGGGAGACCCAGTACTTC.

The CDR3 loop is CASNSQGAIGETQYF. CDR3 DNA sequence: TGCGCCAGCAATTCCCAGGGGGCAATCGGGGAGACCCAGTACTTC. This chain uses TRBV5-1 with TRBJ2-5, with 8 bases fitting TRBD1. The V segment lost 6 bases and the J segment 5 bases; nucleotides outside the gene matches: 12. The CDR3 totals 15 residues. CDR1 is SGHRS, CDR2 YFSETQ, per germline.

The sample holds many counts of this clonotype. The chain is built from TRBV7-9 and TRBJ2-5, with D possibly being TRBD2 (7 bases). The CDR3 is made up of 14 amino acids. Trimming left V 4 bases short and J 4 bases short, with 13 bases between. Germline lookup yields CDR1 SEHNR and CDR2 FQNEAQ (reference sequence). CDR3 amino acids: CASSWGPGGETQYF. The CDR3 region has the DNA TGTGCCAGCAGCTGGGGGCCGGGGGGAGAGACCCAGTACTTC.

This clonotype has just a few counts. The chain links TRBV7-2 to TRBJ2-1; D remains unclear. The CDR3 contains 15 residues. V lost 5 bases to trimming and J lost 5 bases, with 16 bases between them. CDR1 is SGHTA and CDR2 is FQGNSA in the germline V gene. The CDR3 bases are TGTGCCAGCAGCCAAAGGGTGGTCGGCAACAATGAGCAGTTCTTC. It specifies CASSQRVVGNNEQFF.

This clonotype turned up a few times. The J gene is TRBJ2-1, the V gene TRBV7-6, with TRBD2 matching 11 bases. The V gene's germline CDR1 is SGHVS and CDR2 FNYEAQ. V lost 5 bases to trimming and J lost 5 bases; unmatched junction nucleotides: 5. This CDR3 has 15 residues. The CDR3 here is CASSPVAGGNNEQFF. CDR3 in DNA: TGTGCCAGCAGCCCAGTAGCGGGGGGGAACAATGAGCAGTTCTTC. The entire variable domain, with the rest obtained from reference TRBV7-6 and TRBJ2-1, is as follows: GAGVSQSPRYKVTKRGQDVALRCDPISGHVSLYWYRQALGQGPEFLTYFNYEAQQDKSGLPNDRFSAERPEGSISTLTIQRTEQRDSAMYRCASSPVAGGNNEQFFGPGTRLTVL.

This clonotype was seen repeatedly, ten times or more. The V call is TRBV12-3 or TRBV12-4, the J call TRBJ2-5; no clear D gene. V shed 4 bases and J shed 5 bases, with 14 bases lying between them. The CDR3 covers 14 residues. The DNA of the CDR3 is TGTGCCAGCAGTTCCACTTGGACGCGGGAGACCCAGTACTTC. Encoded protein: CASSSTWTRETQYF.

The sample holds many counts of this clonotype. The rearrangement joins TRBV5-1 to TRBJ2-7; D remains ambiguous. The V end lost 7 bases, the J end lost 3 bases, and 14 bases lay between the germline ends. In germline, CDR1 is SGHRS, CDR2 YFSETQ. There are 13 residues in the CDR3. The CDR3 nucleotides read TGCGCCAGCCTACTGTGGCGAGGCTACGAGCAGTACGTC. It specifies CASLLWRGYEQYV.

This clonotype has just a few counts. CDR3 in DNA: TGTGCCAGCACCCCAGGGGCTAACCAAGAGACCCAGTACTTC. It encodes CASTPGANQETQYF. The V gene is TRBV7-6, the J gene TRBJ2-5, with D perhaps matching TRBD1 (6 bases). The CDR3 is made up of 14 amino acids. The ends were cut back, 7 bases at V and 0 bases at J, with 12 bases in the middle. Germline V gives CDR1 SGHVS, CDR2 FNYEAQ.

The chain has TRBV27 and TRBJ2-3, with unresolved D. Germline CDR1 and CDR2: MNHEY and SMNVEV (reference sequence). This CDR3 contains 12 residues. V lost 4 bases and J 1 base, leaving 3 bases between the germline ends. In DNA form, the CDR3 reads TGTGCCAGCAGTTGCCGCACAGATACGCAGTATTTT. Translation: CASSCRTDTQYF.

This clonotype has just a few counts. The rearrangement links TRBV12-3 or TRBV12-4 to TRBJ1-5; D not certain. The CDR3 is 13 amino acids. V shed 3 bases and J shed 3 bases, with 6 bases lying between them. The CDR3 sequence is CASSFGDNQPQHF. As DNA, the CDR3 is TGTGCCAGCAGTTTCGGAGACAATCAGCCCCAGCATTTT.

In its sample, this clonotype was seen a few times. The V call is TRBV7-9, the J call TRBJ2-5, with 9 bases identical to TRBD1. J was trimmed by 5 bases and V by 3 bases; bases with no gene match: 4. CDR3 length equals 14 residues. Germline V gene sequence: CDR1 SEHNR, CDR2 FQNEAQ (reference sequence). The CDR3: CASSFTGGLETQYF. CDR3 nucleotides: TGTGCCAGCAGCTTTACAGGGGGCCTTGAGACCCAGTACTTC.

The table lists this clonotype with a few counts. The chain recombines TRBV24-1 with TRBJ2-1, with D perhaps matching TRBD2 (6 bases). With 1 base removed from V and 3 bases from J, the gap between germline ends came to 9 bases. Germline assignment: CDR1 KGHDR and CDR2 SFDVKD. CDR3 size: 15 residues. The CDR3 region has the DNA TGTGCCACCAGTGATTTACCGGGGGTCTACAATGAGCAGTTCTTC. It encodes CATSDLPGVYNEQFF.

CDR3 region: CASSLLAGITDTQYF. The CDR3 DNA reads TGTGCCAGCAGTCTACTAGCGGGGATAACAGATACGCAGTATTTT. The chain uses TRBV11-2 and TRBJ2-3, with TRBD2 identical over 10 bases. V trimming: 6 bases; J trimming: 3 bases; junction bases outside the gene matches: 6. The CDR3 covers 15 residues. Germline CDR1 reads SGHAT; CDR2 reads FQNNGV.

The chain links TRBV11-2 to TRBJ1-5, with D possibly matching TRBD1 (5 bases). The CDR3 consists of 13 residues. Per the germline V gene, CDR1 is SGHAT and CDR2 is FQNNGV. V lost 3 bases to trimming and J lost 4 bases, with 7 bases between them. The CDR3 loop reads CASSFGHNQPQHF. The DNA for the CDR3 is TGTGCCAGCAGCTTCGGACATAATCAGCCCCAGCATTTT.

The CDR3 coding sequence is TGCAGTGCTAGAGATCAGGGTCAGCCCCAGCATTTT. Amino acid sequence: CSARDQGQPQHF. The V gene is TRBV20-1, the J gene TRBJ1-5; the D gene is possibly TRBD1 (5 bases). The CDR3 is 12 amino acids. In germline, CDR1 is DFQATT, CDR2 SNEGSKA (reference sequence). The V end was cut by 0 bases, the J end by 6 bases, with 6 bases between.

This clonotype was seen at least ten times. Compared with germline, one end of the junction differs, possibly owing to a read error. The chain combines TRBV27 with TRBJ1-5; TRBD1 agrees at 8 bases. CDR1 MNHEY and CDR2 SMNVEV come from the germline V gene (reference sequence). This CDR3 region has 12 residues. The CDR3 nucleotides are TGTGCCAGCGGACAGGGCAAGCAGCCCCAGCATTTT. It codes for CASGQGKQPQHF.